The rows below give T cell receptor beta chains drawn from one sample of a study of cytomegalovirus exposure and HLA in healthy donors. The repertoire was sequenced with immunoSEQ multiplex PCR; TCRdb's copy has only in-frame clones and lacks some. The table has fewer than 150,000 clones, about 91% seen once; the top ten hold approximately 2%. What was sequenced was PBMCs. The receptors derive from a man between 18 and 29 years old in good health and CMV-seronegative. CDR3s include the opening cysteine and the closing phenylalanine or tryptophan. D genes are given only for firm matches. Clone size, where shown, is once, few, many, or a class for clones that have expanded.

clone_size	cdr3_length	d_call	j_call	v_call	cdr3_aa	cdr3_nt
-	17	TRBD2	TRBJ2-7	TRBV4-1	CASSQDEAGEYSYEQYF	TGCGCCAGCAGCCAAGACGAAGCGGGAGAGTATTCGTACGAGCAGTACTTC
-	14	TRBD1	TRBJ2-3	TRBV29-1	CSVELTGGPDTQYF	TGCAGCGTTGAATTAACAGGGGGCCCAGATACGCAGTATTTT
-	16	-	TRBJ1-2	TRBV5-4	CASSLGQGLGNYGYTF	TGTGCCAGCAGCTTGGGGCAGGGGTTAGGGAACTATGGCTACACCTTC
-	14	-	TRBJ2-7	TRBV15	CATSRDLGLGEQYF	TGTGCCACCAGCAGGGACTTGGGGTTGGGGGAGCAGTACTTC
-	17	-	TRBJ1-1	TRBV4-3	CASSQVSPNDRPTEAFF	TGCGCCAGCAGCCAAGTTAGCCCGAACGACCGTCCCACTGAAGCTTTCTTT
-	15	-	TRBJ1-4	TRBV5-1	CASSLRGSYNEKLFF	TGCGCCAGCAGCTTGAGGGGATCGTATAATGAAAAACTGTTTTTT
-	13	-	TRBJ2-7	TRBV19	CASSPGLTYEQYF	TGTGCCAGTAGTCCCGGACTAACCTACGAGCAGTACTTC
-	16	TRBD2	TRBJ2-3	TRBV7-2	CASSLRAGGRTDTQYF	TGTGCCAGCAGCTTACGGGCGGGGGGACGCACAGATACGCAGTATTTT
-	15	-	TRBJ2-7	TRBV11-3	CASSGDTAPSYEQYF	TGTGCCAGCAGCGGGGACACCGCTCCTTCCTACGAGCAGTACTTC
-	14	-	TRBJ1-5	TRBV12-5	CASGYSGLQWPQHF	TGTGCTAGTGGTTATTCAGGGCTGCAGTGGCCCCAGCATTTT
-	14	-	TRBJ2-7	TRBV19	CASSIEDKSYEQYF	TGTGCCAGTAGTATAGAAGACAAATCCTACGAGCAGTACTTC
-	15	TRBD2	TRBJ2-3	TRBV7-9	CASSLGLAGTDTQYF	TGTGCCAGCAGCTTAGGACTAGCGGGCACAGATACGCAGTATTTT
-	16	TRBD1	TRBJ2-3	TRBV7-8	CASSLIAGGAADTQYF	TGTGCCAGCAGCTTAATCGCAGGGGGCGCAGCAGATACGCAGTATTTT
-	14	-	TRBJ1-5	TRBV7-9	CASSSSGSNQPQHF	TGTGCCAGCAGCTCATCAGGAAGCAATCAGCCCCAGCATTTT
-	15	-	TRBJ1-1	TRBV6-1	CASWRVSRDADEAFF	TGTGCCAGCTGGCGGGTTTCTCGGGATGCGGATGAAGCTTTCTTT
-	13	-	TRBJ1-4	TRBV6-4	CASSEQGGEKLFF	TGTGCCAGCAGTGAACAGGGTGGTGAAAAACTGTTTTTT
-	14	TRBD1	TRBJ2-7	TRBV28	CASISGTGGYEQYF	TGTGCCAGCATTAGTGGGACAGGGGGCTACGAGCAGTACTTC
-	18	TRBD1	TRBJ2-6	TRBV19	CASSTRQGSFTGANVLTF	TGTGCCAGTAGTACCAGACAGGGGTCTTTTACTGGGGCCAACGTCCTGACTTTC
-	13	TRBD1	TRBJ2-5	TRBV9	CASSVRGRETQYF	TGTGCCAGCAGCGTCAGGGGGCGAGAGACCCAGTACTTC
-	14	TRBD1	TRBJ2-2	TRBV30	CAWSMRGRTGELFF	TGTGCCTGGAGCATGAGGGGGCGTACCGGGGAGCTGTTTTTT
-	13	-	TRBJ1-4	TRBV6-1	CASRGAANEKLFF	TGTGCCAGCAGGGGGGCGGCTAATGAAAAACTGTTTTTT
-	15	TRBD1	TRBJ2-7	TRBV6-5	CASSYYAGGAYEQYF	TGTGCCAGCAGTTACTACGCAGGGGGTGCCTACGAGCAGTACTTC
-	14	-	TRBJ2-1	TRBV9	CASSPRSSYNEQFF	TGTGCCAGCAGCCCAAGGAGCTCCTACAATGAGCAGTTCTTC
-	15	-	TRBJ1-5	TRBV30	CAWGSGFRGNQPQHF	TGTGCCTGGGGATCGGGGTTTAGGGGCAATCAGCCCCAGCATTTT
-	13	-	TRBJ1-2	TRBV9	CASSAGGDYGYTF	TGTGCCAGCAGCGCTGGCGGCGACTATGGCTACACCTTC
-	14	TRBD1	TRBJ1-4	TRBV29-1	CSARQRDRNEKLFF	TGCAGCGCGCGTCAACGGGACAGAAATGAAAAACTGTTTTTT
-	14	-	TRBJ1-5	TRBV18	CASSPTGAVQPQHF	TGTGCCAGCTCACCCACGGGAGCGGTTCAGCCCCAGCATTTT
-	10	-	TRBJ2-1	TRBV5-1	CASGERWQFF	TGCGCCAGCGGCGAGAGGTGGCAGTTCTTC
-	13	TRBD1	TRBJ2-4	TRBV27	CASSLWDSHIQYF	TGTGCCAGCAGTTTGTGGGACAGCCACATTCAGTACTTC
-	14	TRBD1	TRBJ1-1	TRBV7-9	CASSSRGQGTEAFF	TGTGCCAGCAGCTCCAGGGGGCAGGGCACTGAAGCTTTCTTT
once	14	TRBD1	TRBJ2-7	TRBV25-1	CASSLQGFSYEQYF	TGTGCCAGCAGCCTACAGGGGTTTTCCTACGAGCAGTACTTC
-	13	-	TRBJ2-7	TRBV9	CASSKDSFVEQYF	TGTGCCAGCAGCAAGGACAGTTTCGTCGAGCAGTACTTC
-	15	TRBD1	TRBJ2-1	TRBV5-1	CASSFSPDRGNEQFF	TGCGCCAGCAGCTTCTCCCCGGACAGGGGCAATGAGCAGTTCTTC
once	14	TRBD1	TRBJ2-1	TRBV2	CASRAGQGINEQFF	TGTGCCAGCAGAGCCGGACAGGGCATAAATGAGCAGTTCTTC
-	15	-	TRBJ2-7	TRBV6-5	CASSPGFGAQYEQYF	TGTGCCAGCAGTCCCGGGTTTGGGGCGCAGTACGAGCAGTACTTC
-	17	TRBD1	TRBJ1-4	TRBV10-2	CASSESGQGATNEKLFF	TGCGCCAGCAGTGAGTCGGGACAGGGTGCAACTAATGAAAAACTGTTTTTT
-	16	-	TRBJ1-5	TRBV19	CASSIAGLAAQQPQHF	TGTGCCAGTAGTATAGCGGGGTTGGCAGCGCAGCAGCCCCAGCATTTT
-	16	TRBD2	TRBJ2-3	TRBV28	CASSLWTSGRAHTQYF	TGTGCCAGCAGTTTATGGACTAGCGGGAGGGCCCATACGCAGTATTTT
-	16	TRBD2	TRBJ2-1	TRBV5-4	CASSVKTSGGFNEQFF	TGTGCCAGCAGCGTAAAGACTAGCGGGGGATTCAATGAGCAGTTCTTC
-	16	TRBD1	TRBJ2-1	TRBV7-9	CASSTPNTDRGNEQFF	TGTGCCAGCAGCACCCCAAATACGGACAGGGGTAATGAGCAGTTCTTC
-	15	TRBD2	TRBJ2-2	TRBV5-4	CASSFAGGKIGELFF	TGTGCCAGCAGCTTCGCGGGGGGTAAAATCGGGGAGCTGTTTTTT
-	12	-	TRBJ2-5	TRBV9	CASSKGGETQYF	TGTGCCAGCAGCAAAGGGGGAGAGACCCAGTACTTC
-	14	-	TRBJ2-1	TRBV15	CATSRALENNEQFF	TGTGCCACCAGCAGAGCGTTAGAAAACAATGAGCAGTTCTTC
-	16	-	TRBJ2-7	TRBV11-3	CASSKSTGVSTYEQYF	TGTGCCAGCAGCAAAAGCACCGGGGTGTCGACCTACGAGCAGTACTTC
-	14	-	TRBJ1-5	TRBV7-9	CASSLQGINQPQHF	TGTGCCAGCAGCTTGCAGGGGATAAATCAGCCCCAGCATTTT
-	15	-	TRBJ2-3	TRBV27	CASTGGEWGTDTQYF	TGTGCCAGCACTGGAGGGGAGTGGGGCACAGATACGCAGTATTTT
-	17	TRBD1	TRBJ2-3	TRBV30	CAWSIPGQATSTDTQYF	TGTGCCTGGAGTATTCCGGGACAGGCAACTAGCACAGATACGCAGTATTTT
once	13	-	TRBJ1-4	TRBV25-1	CASSEYILEKLFF	TGTGCCAGCAGTGAATATATTCTGGAAAAACTGTTTTTT
-	14	TRBD1	TRBJ1-2	TRBV5-1	CASSLSGQSYGYTF	TGCGCCAGCAGCTTGTCGGGACAGAGCTATGGCTACACCTTC
-	14	-	TRBJ2-7	TRBV28	CASSPEGQYYEQYF	TGTGCCAGCAGTCCGGAGGGACAGTACTACGAGCAGTACTTC
-	15	TRBD2	TRBJ2-1	TRBV6-1	CASSEGSGGGNEQFF	TGTGCCAGCAGTGAAGGTAGCGGGGGTGGGAATGAGCAGTTCTTC